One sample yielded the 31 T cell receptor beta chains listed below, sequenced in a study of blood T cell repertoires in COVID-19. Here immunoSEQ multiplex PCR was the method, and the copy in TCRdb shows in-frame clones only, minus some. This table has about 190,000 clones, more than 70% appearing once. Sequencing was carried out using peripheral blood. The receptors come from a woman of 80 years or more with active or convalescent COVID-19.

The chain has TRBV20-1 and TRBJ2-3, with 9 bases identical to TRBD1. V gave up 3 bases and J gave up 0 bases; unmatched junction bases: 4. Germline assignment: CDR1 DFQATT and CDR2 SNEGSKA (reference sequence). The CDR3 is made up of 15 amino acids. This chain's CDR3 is CSASEGTGSTDTQYF. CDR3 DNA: TGCAGTGCTAGTGAGGGGACAGGGAGCACAGATACGCAGTATTTT.

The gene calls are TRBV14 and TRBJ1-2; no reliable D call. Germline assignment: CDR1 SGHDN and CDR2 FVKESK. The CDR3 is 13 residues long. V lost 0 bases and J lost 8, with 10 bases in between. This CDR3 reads CASSQDWRVGYTF. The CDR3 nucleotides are TGTGCCAGCAGCCAAGATTGGAGGGTGGGCTACACCTTC.

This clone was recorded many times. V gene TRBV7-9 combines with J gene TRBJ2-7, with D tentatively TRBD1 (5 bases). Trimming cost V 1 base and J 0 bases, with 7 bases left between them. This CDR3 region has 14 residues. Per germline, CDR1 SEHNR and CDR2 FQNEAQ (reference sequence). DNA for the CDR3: TGTGCCAGCAGCTTAGATCAGGGCTCCTACGAGCAGTACTTC. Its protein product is CASSLDQGSYEQYF.

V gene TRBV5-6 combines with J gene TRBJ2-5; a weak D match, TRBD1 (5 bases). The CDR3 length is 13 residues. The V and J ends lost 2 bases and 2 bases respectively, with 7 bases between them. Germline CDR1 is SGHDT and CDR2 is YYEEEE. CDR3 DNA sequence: TGTGCCAGCAGCTTTCAGGGACAAGAGACCCAGTACTTC. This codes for CASSFQGQETQYF. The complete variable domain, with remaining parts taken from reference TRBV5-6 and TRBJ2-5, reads DAGVTQSPTHLIKTRGQQVTLRCSPKSGHDTVSWYQQALGQGPQFIFQYYEEEERQRGNFPDRFSGHQFPNYSSELNVNALLLGDSALYLCASSFQGQETQYFGPGTRLLVL.

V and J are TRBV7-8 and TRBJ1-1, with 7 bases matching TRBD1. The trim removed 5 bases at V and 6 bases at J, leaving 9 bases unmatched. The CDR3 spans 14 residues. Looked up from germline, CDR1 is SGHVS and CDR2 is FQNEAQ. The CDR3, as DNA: TGTGCCAGCAGCAAGCGACAGGGTAACGCTGAAGCTTTCTTT. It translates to CASSKRQGNAEAFF.

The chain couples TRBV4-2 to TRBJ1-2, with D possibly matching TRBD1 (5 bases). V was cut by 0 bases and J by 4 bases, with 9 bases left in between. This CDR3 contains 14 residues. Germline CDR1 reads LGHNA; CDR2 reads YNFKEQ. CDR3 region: CASSQEKGAYGYTF. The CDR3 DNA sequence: TGTGCCAGCAGCCAAGAAAAAGGGGCCTATGGCTACACCTTC.

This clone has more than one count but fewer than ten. CDR3: CASSQGLPERANYGYTF. CDR3 DNA: TGTGCCAGCAGCCAAGGACTCCCCGAACGGGCTAACTATGGCTACACCTTC. The gene calls are TRBV14 and TRBJ1-2; no firm D call. CDR1 SGHDN and CDR2 FVKESK come from the germline V gene. The CDR3 loop spans 17 amino acids. Trimming cost V 1 base and J 0 bases, with 15 bases left between them.

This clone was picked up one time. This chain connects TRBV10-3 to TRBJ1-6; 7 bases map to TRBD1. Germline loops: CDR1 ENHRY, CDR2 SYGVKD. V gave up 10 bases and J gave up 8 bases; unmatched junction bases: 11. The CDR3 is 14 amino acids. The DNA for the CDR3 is TGTGCCACGACAGGGAGGTTGGGGGATTCACCCCTCCACTTT. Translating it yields CATTGRLGDSPLHF.

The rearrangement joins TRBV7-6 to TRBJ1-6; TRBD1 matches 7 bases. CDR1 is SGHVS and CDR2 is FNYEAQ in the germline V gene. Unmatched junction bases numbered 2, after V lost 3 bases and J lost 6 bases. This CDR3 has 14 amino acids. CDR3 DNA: TGTGCCAGCAGCTTGACAGGGTTTAATTCACCCCTCCACTTT. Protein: CASSLTGFNSPLHF.

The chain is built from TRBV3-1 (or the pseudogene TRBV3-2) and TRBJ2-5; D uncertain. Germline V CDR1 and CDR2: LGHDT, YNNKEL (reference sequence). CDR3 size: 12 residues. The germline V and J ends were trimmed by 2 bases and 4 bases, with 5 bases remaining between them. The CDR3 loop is CASSQYRETQYF. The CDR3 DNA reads TGTGCCAGCAGCCAATATAGAGAGACCCAGTACTTC.

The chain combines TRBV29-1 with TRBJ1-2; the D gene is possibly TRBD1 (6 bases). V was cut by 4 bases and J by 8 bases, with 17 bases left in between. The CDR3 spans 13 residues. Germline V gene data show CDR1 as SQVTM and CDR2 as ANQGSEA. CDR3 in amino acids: CSVGVQGRVGYTF. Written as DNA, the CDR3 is TGCAGCGTTGGAGTTCAGGGGAGGGTGGGCTACACCTTC.

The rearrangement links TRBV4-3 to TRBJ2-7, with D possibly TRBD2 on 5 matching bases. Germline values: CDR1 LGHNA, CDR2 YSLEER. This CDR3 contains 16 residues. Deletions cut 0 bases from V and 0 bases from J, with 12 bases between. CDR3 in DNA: TGCGCCAGCAGCCAAGATGGGGTAGCGAGCTCCTACGAGCAGTACTTC. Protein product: CASSQDGVASSYEQYF.

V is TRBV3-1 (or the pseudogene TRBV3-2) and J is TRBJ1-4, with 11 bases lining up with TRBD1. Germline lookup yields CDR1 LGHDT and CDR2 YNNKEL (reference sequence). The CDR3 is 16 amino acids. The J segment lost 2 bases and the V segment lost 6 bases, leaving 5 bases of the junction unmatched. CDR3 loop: CASSRTGGATNEKLFF. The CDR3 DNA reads TGTGCCAGCAGTAGGACAGGGGGCGCGACTAATGAAAAACTGTTTTTT.

Here the CDR3 reads CASNIGSDLYEQFF. CDR3 bases: TGTGCCAGCAATATTGGTTCAGATTTGTATGAGCAGTTCTTC. The chain joins TRBV7-2 to TRBJ2-1; no clear D. Germline CDR1 reads SGHTA; CDR2 reads FQGNSA. V lost 7 bases, J lost 8 bases, and 18 bases lay in between. This CDR3 has 14 amino acids.

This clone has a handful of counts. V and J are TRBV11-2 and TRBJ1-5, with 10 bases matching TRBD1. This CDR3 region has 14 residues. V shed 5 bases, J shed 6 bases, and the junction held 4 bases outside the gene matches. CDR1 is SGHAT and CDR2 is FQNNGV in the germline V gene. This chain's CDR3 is CASSKTGGIQPQHF. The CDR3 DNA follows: TGTGCCAGCAGCAAGACAGGGGGCATTCAGCCCCAGCATTTT.

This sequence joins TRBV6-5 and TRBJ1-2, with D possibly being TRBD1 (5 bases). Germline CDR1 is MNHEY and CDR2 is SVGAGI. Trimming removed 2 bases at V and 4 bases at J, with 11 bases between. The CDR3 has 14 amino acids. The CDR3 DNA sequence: TGTGCCAGCAGTTACGTGGGGGAGGGCTATGGCTACACCTTC. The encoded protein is CASSYVGEGYGYTF.

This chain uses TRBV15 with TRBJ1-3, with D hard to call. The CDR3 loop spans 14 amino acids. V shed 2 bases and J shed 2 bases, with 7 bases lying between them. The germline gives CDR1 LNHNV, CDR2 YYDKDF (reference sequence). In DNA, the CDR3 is TGTGCCACCAGCAGATCTGGGCCTGGAAACACCATATATTTT. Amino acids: CATSRSGPGNTIYF. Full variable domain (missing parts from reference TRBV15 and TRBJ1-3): DAMVIQNPRYQVTQFGKPVTLSCSQTLNHNVMYWYQQKSSQAPKLLFHYYDKDFNNEADTPDNFQSRRPNTSFCFLDIRSPGLGDTAMYLCATSRSGPGNTIYFGEGSWLTVV.

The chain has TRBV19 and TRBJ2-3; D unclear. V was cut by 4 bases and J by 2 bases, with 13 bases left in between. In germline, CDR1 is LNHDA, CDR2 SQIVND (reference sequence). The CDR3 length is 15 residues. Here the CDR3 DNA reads TGTGCCAGTAGTAACGGAATCCACTACACAGATACGCAGTATTTT. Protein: CASSNGIHYTDTQYF.

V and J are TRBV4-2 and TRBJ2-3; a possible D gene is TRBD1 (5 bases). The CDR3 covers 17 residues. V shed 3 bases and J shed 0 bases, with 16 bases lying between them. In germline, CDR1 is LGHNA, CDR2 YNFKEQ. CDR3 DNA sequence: TGTGCCAGCAGCCAGAGAAGACAGAGATCTAGCACAGATACGCAGTATTTT. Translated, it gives CASSQRRQRSSTDTQYF.

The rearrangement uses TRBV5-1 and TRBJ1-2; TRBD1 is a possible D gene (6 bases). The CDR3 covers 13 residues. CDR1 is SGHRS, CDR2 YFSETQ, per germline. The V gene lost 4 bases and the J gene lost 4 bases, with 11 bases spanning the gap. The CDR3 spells CASSIGQSYGYTF. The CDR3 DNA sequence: TGCGCCAGCAGCATAGGACAGAGCTATGGCTACACCTTC.

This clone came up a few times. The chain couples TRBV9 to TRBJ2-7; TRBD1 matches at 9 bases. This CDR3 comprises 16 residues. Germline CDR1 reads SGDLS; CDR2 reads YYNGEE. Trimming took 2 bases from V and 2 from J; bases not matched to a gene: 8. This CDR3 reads CASSVEPGQGPYEQYF. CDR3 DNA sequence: TGTGCCAGCAGCGTCGAACCGGGACAGGGCCCCTACGAGCAGTACTTC.

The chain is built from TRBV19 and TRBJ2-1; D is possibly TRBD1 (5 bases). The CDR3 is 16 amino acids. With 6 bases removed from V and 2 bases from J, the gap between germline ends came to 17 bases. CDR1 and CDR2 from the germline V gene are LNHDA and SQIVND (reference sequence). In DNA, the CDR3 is TGTGCCAGTAGCCCTTATGACAGCGTAACCTACAATGAGCAGTTCTTC. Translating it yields CASSPYDSVTYNEQFF.

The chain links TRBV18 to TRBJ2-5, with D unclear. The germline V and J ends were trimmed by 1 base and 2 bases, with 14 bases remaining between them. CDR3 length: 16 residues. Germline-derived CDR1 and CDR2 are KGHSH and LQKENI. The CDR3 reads CASSPRLAGLQETQYF. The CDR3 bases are TGTGCCAGCTCACCACGGTTGGCAGGCCTACAAGAGACCCAGTACTTC.

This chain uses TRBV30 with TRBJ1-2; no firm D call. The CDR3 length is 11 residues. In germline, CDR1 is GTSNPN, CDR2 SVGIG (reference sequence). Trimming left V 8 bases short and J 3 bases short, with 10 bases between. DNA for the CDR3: TGTGCCGGCGGGTTTGACTATGGCTACACCTTC. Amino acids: CAGGFDYGYTF.

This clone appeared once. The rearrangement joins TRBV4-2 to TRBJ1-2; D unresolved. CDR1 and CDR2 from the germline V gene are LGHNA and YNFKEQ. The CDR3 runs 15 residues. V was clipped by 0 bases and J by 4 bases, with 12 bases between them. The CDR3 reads CASSQDQSAGYGYTF. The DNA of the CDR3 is TGTGCCAGCAGCCAAGATCAATCCGCAGGCTATGGCTACACCTTC.

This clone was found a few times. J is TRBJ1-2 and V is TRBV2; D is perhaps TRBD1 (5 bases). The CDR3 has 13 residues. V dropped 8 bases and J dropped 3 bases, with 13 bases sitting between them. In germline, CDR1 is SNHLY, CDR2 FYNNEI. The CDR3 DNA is TGTGCCAGCTATCCGACAGCCTACTATGGCTACACCTTC. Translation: CASYPTAYYGYTF.

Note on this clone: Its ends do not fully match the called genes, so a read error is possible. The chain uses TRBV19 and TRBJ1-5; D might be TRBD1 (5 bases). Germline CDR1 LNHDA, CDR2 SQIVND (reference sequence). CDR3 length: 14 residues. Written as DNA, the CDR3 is TGTGCCAGTAGTATTTCCCAGGGCAACCAGCCCCAGCATTTT. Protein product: CASSISQGNQPQHF.

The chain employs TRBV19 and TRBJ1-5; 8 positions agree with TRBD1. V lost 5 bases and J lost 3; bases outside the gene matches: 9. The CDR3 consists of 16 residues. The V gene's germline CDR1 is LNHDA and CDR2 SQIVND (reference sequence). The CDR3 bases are TGTGCCAGTAGTGGGCCCAGGGGGCCGGCCAATCAGCCCCAGCATTTT. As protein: CASSGPRGPANQPQHF.

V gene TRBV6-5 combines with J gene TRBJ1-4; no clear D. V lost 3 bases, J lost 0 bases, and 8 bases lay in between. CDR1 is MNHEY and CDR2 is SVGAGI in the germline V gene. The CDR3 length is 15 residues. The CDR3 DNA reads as TGTGCCAGCAGTTATAACACCGCAACTAATGAAAAACTGTTTTTT. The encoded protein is CASSYNTATNEKLFF.

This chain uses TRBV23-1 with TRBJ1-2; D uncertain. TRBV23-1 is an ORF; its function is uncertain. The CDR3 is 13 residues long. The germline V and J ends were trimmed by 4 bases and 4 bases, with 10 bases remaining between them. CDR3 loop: CASSRYSTYGYTF. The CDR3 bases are TGCGCCAGCAGTCGATATAGCACCTATGGCTACACCTTC.

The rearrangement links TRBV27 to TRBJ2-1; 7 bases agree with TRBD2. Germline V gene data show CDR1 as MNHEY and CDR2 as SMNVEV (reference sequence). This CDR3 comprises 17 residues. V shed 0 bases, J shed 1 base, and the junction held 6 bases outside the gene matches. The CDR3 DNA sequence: TGTGCCAGCAGTTTATCTCGGGGGGTCTGGTCCTACAATGAGCAGTTCTTC. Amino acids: CASSLSRGVWSYNEQFF.